The next 9 T cell receptor beta chains were all read from a single sample in a study of human T cells and chemical hapten exposure. As the library was built, unique molecular identifiers were attached to individual cDNA molecules. TCRdb fed the reads into MiXCR, producing one record per CDR3 protein. The repertoire holds around 120,000 distinct CDR3 sequences, around 8.5% seen once, with about 1.4% in the top ten. Total RNA came from unfractionated whole blood. The sequencing input was whole blood. The receptors derive from a human donor in good health. Some clones in this sample may be carry-over from other donors' samples.

This clonotype appeared a few times. The chain uses TRBV4-2 and TRBJ2-1; 11 bases align to TRBD2. Per the germline V gene, CDR1 is LGHNA and CDR2 is YNFKEQ. The CDR3 length is 16 residues. With 0 bases clipped from V and 7 bases from J, the junction kept 5 bases outside the gene matches. This CDR3 reads CASSQDRLAGGNEQFF. DNA for the CDR3: TGTGCCAGCAGCCAAGACAGGCTAGCGGGAGGAAATGAGCAGTTCTTC.

This clonotype came up a few times. CDR3 coding DNA: TGTGCCACCAGTGATACCTATGAGACCCAGTACTTC. Translating gives CATSDTYETQYF. The chain couples TRBV24-1 to TRBJ2-5, with D uncertain. Germline loops: CDR1 KGHDR, CDR2 SFDVKD. Trimming took 3 bases from V and 5 from J, leaving 6 bases between them. This CDR3 has 12 residues.

This sequence joins TRBV7-9 and TRBJ2-3, with 7 bases lining up with TRBD1. Trimming cost V 3 bases and J 4 bases; bases outside gene matches: 13. The CDR3 has 17 residues. From germline, CDR1 is SEHNR and CDR2 FQNEAQ (reference sequence). The CDR3 here is CASSFPRDSGSADTQYF. The CDR3, as DNA: TGTGCCAGCAGCTTCCCTAGGGACAGTGGGTCCGCAGATACGCAGTATTTT.

This clonotype has a count of ten or more. This chain joins TRBV20-1 and TRBJ1-2, with 7 bases lining up with TRBD1. Unmatched junction bases numbered 4, after V lost 6 bases and J lost 3 bases. Germline CDR1 is DFQATT and CDR2 is SNEGSKA (reference sequence). This CDR3 contains 12 residues. CDR3: CSATGTDYGYTF. DNA for the CDR3: TGCAGTGCCACCGGGACAGACTATGGCTACACCTTC.

Many counts were recorded for this clonotype. V and J are TRBV5-1 and TRBJ2-1, with TRBD1 matching 8 bases. V lost 4 bases, J lost 8 bases, and 11 bases stayed unmatched. Germline assignment: CDR1 SGHRS and CDR2 YFSETQ. This CDR3 is 15 amino acids long. CDR3 coding DNA: TGCGCCAGCAGCCTGACAGGGGACCCCGTAGATGAGCAGTTCTTC. Translating it yields CASSLTGDPVDEQFF.

This clonotype was found many times. The chain combines TRBV12-3 or TRBV12-4 with TRBJ1-6; 7 nucleotides line up with TRBD1. V was pared by 7 bases and J by 10 bases, with 13 bases of the junction left unmatched. The length of the CDR3 is 15 residues. The CDR3 is CASTTLPGGSSPLHF. CDR3 DNA sequence: TGTGCCAGCACCACGCTCCCAGGGGGGAGCTCACCCCTCCACTTT.

The CDR3: CATSDRDSAASNEQFF. CDR3 nucleotide sequence: TGTGCCACCAGTGATAGGGACAGCGCTGCGTCCAATGAGCAGTTCTTC. This sequence joins TRBV24-1 and TRBJ2-1; 7 bases line up with TRBD1. J gave up 6 bases and V 3 bases, and 10 bases lay outside the gene matches. The CDR3 has 16 amino acids. Germline V lookup: CDR1 KGHDR, CDR2 SFDVKD.

This clonotype appeared many times. This sequence joins TRBV25-1 and TRBJ1-5; 8 bases match TRBD1. The CDR3 runs 16 residues. Looked up from germline, CDR1 is MGHDK and CDR2 is SYGVNS. The V and J ends lost 5 bases and 6 bases, in that order; junction bases with no gene match: 12. Here the CDR3 reads CASSPPDRGEGQPQHF. CDR3 nucleotides: TGTGCCAGCAGTCCGCCCGACAGGGGCGAAGGTCAGCCCCAGCATTTT.

The chain is built from TRBV19 and TRBJ1-5; no clear D. Trimming stripped 8 bases from V and 2 bases from J, with 10 bases between. CDR3 length: 13 amino acids. The germline gives CDR1 LNHDA, CDR2 SQIVND (reference sequence). The CDR3 DNA reads as TGTGCCAGTTCGTGGCAGGGCAATCAGCCCCAGCATTTT. Translated: CASSWQGNQPQHF.